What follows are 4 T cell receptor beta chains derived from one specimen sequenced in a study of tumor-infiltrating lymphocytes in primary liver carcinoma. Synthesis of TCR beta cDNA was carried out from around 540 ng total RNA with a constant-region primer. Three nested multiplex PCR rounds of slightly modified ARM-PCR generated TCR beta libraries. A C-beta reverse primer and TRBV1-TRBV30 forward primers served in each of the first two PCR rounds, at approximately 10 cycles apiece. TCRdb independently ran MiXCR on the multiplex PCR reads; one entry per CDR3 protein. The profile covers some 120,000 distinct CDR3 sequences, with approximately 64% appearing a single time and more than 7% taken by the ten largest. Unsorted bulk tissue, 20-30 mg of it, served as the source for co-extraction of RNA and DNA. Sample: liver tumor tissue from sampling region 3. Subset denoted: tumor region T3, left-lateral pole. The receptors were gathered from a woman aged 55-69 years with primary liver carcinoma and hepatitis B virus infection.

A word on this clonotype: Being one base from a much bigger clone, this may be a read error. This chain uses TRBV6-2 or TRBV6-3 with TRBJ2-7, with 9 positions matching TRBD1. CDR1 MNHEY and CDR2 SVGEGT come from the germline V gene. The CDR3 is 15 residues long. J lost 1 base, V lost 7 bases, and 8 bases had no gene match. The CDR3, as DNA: TGTGCCAGCACTTATGGGGGACAGGGATCCTACGAGCAGTACTTC. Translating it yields CASTYGGQGSYEQYF.

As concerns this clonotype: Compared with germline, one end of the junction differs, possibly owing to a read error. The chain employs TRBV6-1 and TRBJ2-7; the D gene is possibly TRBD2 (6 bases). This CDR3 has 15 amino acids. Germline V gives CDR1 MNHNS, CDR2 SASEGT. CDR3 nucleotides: TGTGCCAGCAACAGCCCCCGGGGGAGCCCCTACGGGCAGTACTTC. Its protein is CASNSPRGSPYGQYF.

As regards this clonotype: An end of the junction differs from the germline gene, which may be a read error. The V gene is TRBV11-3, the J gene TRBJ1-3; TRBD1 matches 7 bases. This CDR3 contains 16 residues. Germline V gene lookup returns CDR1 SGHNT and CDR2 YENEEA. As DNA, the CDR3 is TGTGCCAGTAGCTTCGCAGGACAGGTCTCTAGAAACACCATATATTTT. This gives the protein CASSFAGQVSRNTIYF.

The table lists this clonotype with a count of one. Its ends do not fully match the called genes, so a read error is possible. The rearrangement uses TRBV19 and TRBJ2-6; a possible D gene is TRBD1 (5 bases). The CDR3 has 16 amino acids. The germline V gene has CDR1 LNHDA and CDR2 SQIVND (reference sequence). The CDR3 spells CASSTRHRSGADVLTF. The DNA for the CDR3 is TGTGCCAGTAGTACGAGACATCGCTCTGGGGCCGACGTCCTGACTTTC.